The subject of this entry is one TCR beta chain. CDR1 and CDR2 (germline): SEHNR, FQNEAQ (reference sequence). CDR3 length equals 14 residues. Deletions cut 0 bases from V and 3 bases from J, with 9 bases between. The data were taken from a study of blood T cell repertoires in COVID-19. In the original processing: Estimates of nucleated cell counts were drawn from the amplification of reference gene primers. Generated by immunoSEQ multiplex PCR, the TCRdb table keeps only in-frame clones and is missing some. The DNA was the basis for D and trimming; V, J and clone size are from that table. The repertoire holds around 140,000 clones, with 84% as singletons. The cohort comprised adults aged roughly 18 to 90 years residing in under 25 US areas. Participants' reported clinical history set cohort assignment.

V and J are TRBV7-9 and TRBJ2-7; D may be TRBD1 (5 bases). The clonotype comes from a woman between 45 and 60 years old with acute COVID-19. The sample was PBMCs or T cells enriched from blood (not recorded which). CDR3 residues: CASSLAVQGYEQYF. In nucleotides, the CDR3 is TGTGCCAGCAGCTTAGCGGTGCAGGGCTACGAGCAGTACTTC. The full variable domain, with the rest looked up from reference TRBV7-9 and TRBJ2-7, is DTGVSQNPRHKITKRGQNVTFRCDPISEHNRLYWYRQTLGQGPEFLTYFQNEAQLEKSRLLSDRFSAERPKGSFSTLEIQRTEQGDSAMYLCASSLAVQGYEQYFGPGTRLTVT.